The 11 T cell receptor beta chains below were found in one sample sequenced in a study of identical twins. TCRdb itself ran the 5' RACE reads through MiXCR, one entry per CDR3 protein. The sample lists some 200,000 distinct CDR3 sequences; 7.5% were seen once. These same records also appear under a second study, on yellow fever vaccine responses in identical twins.

The sample comprised memory (CD45RO+) T cells sorted from blood. These receptors were obtained from a woman younger than 30 in good health.

This chain connects TRBV27 to TRBJ1-1; a weak D match, TRBD1 (5 bases). CDR3 size: 16 residues. The V end lost 5 bases, the J end lost 7 bases, and 23 bases lay between the germline ends. Germline V gives CDR1 MNHEY, CDR2 SMNVEV (reference sequence). CDR3 in DNA: TGTGCCAGCAGTCGTCGGGGGGGATCCTTCCTAGTTGAAGCTTTCTTT. As protein: CASSRRGGSFLVEAFF.

This clonotype was recorded a few times. The chain carries TRBV7-9 and TRBJ2-3, with D tentatively TRBD2 (5 bases). The CDR3 is 13 amino acids. Trimming shortened V by 5 bases and J by 14 bases, and 20 bases separated the two germline ends. Germline V lookup: CDR1 SEHNR, CDR2 FQNEAQ (reference sequence). CDR3 protein: CASSPDSSLSTYF. DNA for the CDR3: TGTGCCAGCAGCCCGGACTCCTCTTTGTCCACGTATTTT.

The rearrangement joins TRBV20-1 to TRBJ1-5; 8 bases are shared with TRBD1. Germline V gene data show CDR1 as DFQATT and CDR2 as SNEGSKA (reference sequence). This CDR3 spans 12 amino acids. The CDR3 sequence: CSVGQGYQPQHF. CDR3 DNA: TGCAGCGTCGGACAGGGCTATCAGCCCCAGCATTTT.

V is TRBV12-3 or TRBV12-4 and J is TRBJ1-5; D is possibly TRBD1 (6 bases). The germline V and J ends were trimmed by 5 bases and 4 bases, with 15 bases remaining between them. The CDR3 spans 15 residues. The CDR3 sequence is CASSRRGTRNQPQHF. In nucleotides, the CDR3 is TGTGCCAGCAGTCGGCGGGGGACAAGAAATCAGCCCCAGCATTTT.

There are a few counts of this clonotype. This chain connects TRBV18 to TRBJ2-3; TRBD2 matches 7 bases. Trimming cost V 1 base and J 2 bases; bases outside gene matches: 12. The CDR3 contains 18 residues. CDR1 and CDR2 (germline): KGHSH, LQKENI. Written as DNA, the CDR3 is TGTGCCAGCTCACCACGTCCCCCCCGCGGGGGTAACACAGATACGCAGTATTTT. It codes for CASSPRPPRGGNTDTQYF. The complete variable domain, with remaining parts taken from reference TRBV18 and TRBJ2-3, reads NAGVMQNPRHLVRRRGQEARLRCSPMKGHSHVYWYRQLPEEGLKFMVYLQKENIIDESGMPKERFSAEFPKEGPSILRIQQVVRGDSAAYFCASSPRPPRGGNTDTQYFGPGTRLTVL.

This clonotype was counted ten times or more. The rearrangement uses TRBV12-3 or TRBV12-4 and TRBJ2-7; D is possibly TRBD1 or TRBD2 (5 bases each). This CDR3 is built from 14 residues. The V end lost 2 bases, the J end lost 2 bases, and 10 bases lay between the germline ends. The CDR3 DNA reads TGTGCCAGCAGTTTATTTGAGGGGCCCTACGAGCAGTACTTC. Its protein is CASSLFEGPYEQYF.

Many counts were recorded for this clonotype. This chain links TRBV6-2 or TRBV6-3 with TRBJ2-2; TRBD1 matches at 11 bases. The junction had 8 bases not matched to a gene; V was cut back by 6 bases and J by 5 bases. Germline V gene lookup returns CDR1 MNHEY and CDR2 SVGEGT. This CDR3 has 16 residues. The CDR3 nucleotides read TGTGCCAGCAGCGGCCGGGACAGGGGGTTTACCGGGGAGCTGTTTTTT. Translating it yields CASSGRDRGFTGELFF.

This clonotype was counted many times. This rearrangement joins TRBV3-1 to TRBJ2-7, with D possibly TRBD2 on 5 matching bases. Germline CDR1 and CDR2: LGHDT and YNNKEL (reference sequence). The CDR3 is 13 amino acids. The ends were cut back, 6 bases at V and 2 bases at J, with 11 bases in the middle. The CDR3 DNA reads TGTGCCAGCAGTGAGGGTTCAACCTACGAGCAGTACTTC. It codes for CASSEGSTYEQYF.

This clonotype was seen many times. V usage is TRBV29-1 and J usage is TRBJ2-7, with 9 positions matching TRBD1. V was pared by 7 bases and J by 1 base, with 5 bases of the junction left unmatched. The germline V gene has CDR1 SQVTM and CDR2 ANQGSEA. The CDR3 is 13 amino acids. The CDR3 DNA is TGCAGCGGTCGACAGGGGGGATCCTACGAGCAGTACTTC. It is translated as CSGRQGGSYEQYF.

This clonotype showed up many times. V and J are TRBV12-3 or TRBV12-4 and TRBJ2-1; 9 nucleotides align to TRBD2. This CDR3 has 14 amino acids. The V gene end was trimmed by 8 bases and the J gene end by 9 bases; junction bases not matched to a gene: 11. CDR3 in amino acids: CASRLAGVNSEQFF. CDR3 bases: TGTGCCAGCCGATTAGCGGGAGTGAACAGTGAGCAGTTCTTC.

The chain uses TRBV9 and TRBJ2-5, with D unresolved. V gave up 3 bases and J gave up 5 bases, with 20 bases separating them. This CDR3 is built from 16 residues. Germline CDR1 SGDLS, CDR2 YYNGEE. The CDR3 spells CASSARQIAGWETQYF. CDR3 DNA sequence: TGTGCCAGCAGCGCCCGGCAGATCGCTGGATGGGAGACCCAGTACTTC. Complete variable domain (other parts from reference TRBV9 and TRBJ2-5): DSGVTQTPKHLITATGQRVTLRCSPRSGDLSVYWYQQSLDQGLQFLIQYYNGEERAKGNILERFSAQQFPDLHSELNLSSLELGDSALYFCASSARQIAGWETQYFGPGTRLLVL.